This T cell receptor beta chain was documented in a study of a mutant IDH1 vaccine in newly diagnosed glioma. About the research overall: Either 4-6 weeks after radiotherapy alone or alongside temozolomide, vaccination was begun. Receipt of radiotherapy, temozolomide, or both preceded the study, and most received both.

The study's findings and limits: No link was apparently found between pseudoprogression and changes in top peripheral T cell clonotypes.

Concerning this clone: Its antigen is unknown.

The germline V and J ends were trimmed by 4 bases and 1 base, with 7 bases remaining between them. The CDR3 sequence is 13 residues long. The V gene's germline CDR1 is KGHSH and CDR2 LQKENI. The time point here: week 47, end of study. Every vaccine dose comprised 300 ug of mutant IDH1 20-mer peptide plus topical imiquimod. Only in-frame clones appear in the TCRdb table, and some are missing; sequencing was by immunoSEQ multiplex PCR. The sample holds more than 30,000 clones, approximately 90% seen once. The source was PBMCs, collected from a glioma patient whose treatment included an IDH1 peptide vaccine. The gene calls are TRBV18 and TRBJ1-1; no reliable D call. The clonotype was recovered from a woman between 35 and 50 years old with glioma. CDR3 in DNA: TGTGCCAGCTCACTGGCGGAGAACACTGAAGCTTTCTTT. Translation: CASSLAENTEAFF.